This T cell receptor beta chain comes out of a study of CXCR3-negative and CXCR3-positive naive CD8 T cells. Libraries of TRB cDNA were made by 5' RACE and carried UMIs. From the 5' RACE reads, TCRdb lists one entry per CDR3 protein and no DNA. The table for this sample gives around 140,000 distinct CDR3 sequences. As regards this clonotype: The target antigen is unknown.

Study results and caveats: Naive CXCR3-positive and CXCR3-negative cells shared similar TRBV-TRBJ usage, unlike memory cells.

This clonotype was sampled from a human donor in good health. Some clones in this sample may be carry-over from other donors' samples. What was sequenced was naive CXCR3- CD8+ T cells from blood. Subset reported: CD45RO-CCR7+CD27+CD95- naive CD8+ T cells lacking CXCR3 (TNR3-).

CDR3 sequence: CATSRQTYEQYF. V gene TRBV15 combines with J gene TRBJ2-7. This CDR3 has 12 amino acids. Germline assignment: CDR1 LNHNV and CDR2 YYDKDF (reference sequence).